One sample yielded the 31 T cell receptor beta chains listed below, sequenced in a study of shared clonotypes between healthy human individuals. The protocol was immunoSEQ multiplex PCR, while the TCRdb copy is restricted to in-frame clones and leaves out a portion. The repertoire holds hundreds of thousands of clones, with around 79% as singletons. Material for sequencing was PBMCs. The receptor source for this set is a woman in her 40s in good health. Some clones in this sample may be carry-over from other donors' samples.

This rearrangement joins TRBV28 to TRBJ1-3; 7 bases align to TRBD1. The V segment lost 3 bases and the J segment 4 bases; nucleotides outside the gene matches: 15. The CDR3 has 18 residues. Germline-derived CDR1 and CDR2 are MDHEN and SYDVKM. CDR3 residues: CASSFPGGGALGGNTIYF. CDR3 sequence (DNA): TGTGCCAGCAGTTTCCCAGGGGGTGGAGCCCTGGGCGGAAACACCATATATTTT.

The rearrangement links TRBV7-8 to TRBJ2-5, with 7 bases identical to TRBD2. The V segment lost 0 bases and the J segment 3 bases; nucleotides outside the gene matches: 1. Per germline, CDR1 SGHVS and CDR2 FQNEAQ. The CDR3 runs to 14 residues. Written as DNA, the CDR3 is TGTGCCAGCAGCTTAGCGGGAGGGGAAGAGACCCAGTACTTC. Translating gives CASSLAGGEETQYF.

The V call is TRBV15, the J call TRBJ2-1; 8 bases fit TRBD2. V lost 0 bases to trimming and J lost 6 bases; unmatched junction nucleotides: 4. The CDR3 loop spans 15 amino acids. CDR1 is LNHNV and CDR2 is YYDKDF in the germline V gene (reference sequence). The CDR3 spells CATSRDNLAGNEQFF. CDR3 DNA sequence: TGTGCCACCAGCAGAGATAATCTAGCGGGCAATGAGCAGTTCTTC.

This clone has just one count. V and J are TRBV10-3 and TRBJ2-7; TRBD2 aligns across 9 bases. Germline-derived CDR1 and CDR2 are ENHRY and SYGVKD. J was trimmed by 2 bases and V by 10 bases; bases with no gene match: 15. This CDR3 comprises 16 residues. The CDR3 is CATKSNSGRNAYEQYF. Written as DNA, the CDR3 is TGTGCCACCAAGAGTAATAGCGGGAGAAATGCCTACGAGCAGTACTTC.

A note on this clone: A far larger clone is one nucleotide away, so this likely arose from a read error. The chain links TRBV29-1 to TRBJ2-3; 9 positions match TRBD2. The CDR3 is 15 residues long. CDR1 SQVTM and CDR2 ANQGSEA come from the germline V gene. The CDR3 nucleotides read TGCAGCGTTGGTTTAGCGGGAGAGATCACAGATGCGCAGTATTTT. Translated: CSVGLAGEITDAQYF.

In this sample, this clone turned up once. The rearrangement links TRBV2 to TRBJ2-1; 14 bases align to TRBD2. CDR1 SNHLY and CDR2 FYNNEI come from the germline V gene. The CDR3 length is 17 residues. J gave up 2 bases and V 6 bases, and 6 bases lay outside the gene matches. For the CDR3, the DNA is TGTGCCAGCAGCGGGACTAGCGGGAGAAGAGCCTACAATGAGCAGTTCTTC. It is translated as CASSGTSGRRAYNEQFF.

CDR3 sequence: CASSSQNGRLYEQYF. Written as DNA, the CDR3 is TGTGCCAGCAGCTCACAGAACGGGAGACTCTACGAGCAGTACTTC. The V call is TRBV7-2, the J call TRBJ2-7, with D perhaps TRBD2 (6 bases). CDR3 size: 15 residues. Germline lookup yields CDR1 SGHTA and CDR2 FQGNSA. Trimming removed 4 bases at V and 3 bases at J, with 16 bases between.

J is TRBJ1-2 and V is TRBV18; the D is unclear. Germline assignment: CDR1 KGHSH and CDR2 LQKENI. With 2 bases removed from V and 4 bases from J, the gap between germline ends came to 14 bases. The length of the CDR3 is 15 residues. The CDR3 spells CASSPIARVVYGYTF. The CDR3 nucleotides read TGTGCCAGCTCACCAATAGCCCGAGTGGTCTATGGCTACACCTTC. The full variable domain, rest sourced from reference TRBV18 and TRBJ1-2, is NAGVMQNPRHLVRRRGQEARLRCSPMKGHSHVYWYRQLPEEGLKFMVYLQKENIIDESGMPKERFSAEFPKEGPSILRIQQVVRGDSAAYFCASSPIARVVYGYTFGSGTRLTVV.

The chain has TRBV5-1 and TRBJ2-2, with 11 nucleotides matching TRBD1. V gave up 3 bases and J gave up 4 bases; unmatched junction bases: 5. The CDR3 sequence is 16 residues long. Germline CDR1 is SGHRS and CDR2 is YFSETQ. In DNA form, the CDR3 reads TGCGCCAGCAGCTCCCTCGGACAGGGGGCCACCGGGGAGCTGTTTTTT. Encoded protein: CASSSLGQGATGELFF.

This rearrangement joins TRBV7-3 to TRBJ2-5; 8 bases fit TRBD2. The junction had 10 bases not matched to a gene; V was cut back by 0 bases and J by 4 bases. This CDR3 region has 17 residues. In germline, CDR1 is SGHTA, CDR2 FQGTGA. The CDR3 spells CASSLTSLAGGGETQYF. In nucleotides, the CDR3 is TGTGCCAGCAGCTTAACGTCGCTAGCGGGTGGGGGAGAGACCCAGTACTTC.

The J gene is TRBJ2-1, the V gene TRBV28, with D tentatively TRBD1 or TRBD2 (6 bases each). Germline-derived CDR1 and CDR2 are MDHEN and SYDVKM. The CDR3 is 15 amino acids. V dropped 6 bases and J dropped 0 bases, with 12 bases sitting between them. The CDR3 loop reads CASRPGGPSYNEQFF. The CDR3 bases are TGTGCCAGCAGGCCTGGGGGGCCCTCCTACAATGAGCAGTTCTTC.

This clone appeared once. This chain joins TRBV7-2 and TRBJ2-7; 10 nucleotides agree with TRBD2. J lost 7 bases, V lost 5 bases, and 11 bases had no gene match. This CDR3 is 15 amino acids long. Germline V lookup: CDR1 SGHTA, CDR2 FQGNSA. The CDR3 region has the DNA TGTGCCAGCAGCCCACGATCTATACTAGCGGGAGAGCAGTACTTC. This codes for CASSPRSILAGEQYF.

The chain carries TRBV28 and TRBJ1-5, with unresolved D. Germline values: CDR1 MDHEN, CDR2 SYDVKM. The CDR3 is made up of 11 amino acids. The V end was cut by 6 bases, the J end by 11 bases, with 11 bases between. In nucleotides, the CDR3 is TGTGCCAGCAGACAAAATATCGCCCAGCATTTT. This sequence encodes CASRQNIAQHF.

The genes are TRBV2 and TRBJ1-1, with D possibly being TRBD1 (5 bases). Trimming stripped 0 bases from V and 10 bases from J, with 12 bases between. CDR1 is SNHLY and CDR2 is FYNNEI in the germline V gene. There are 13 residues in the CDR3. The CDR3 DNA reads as TGTGCCAGCAGTGAAGCCCCAGGGAGTCCAGCTTTCTTT. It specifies CASSEAPGSPAFF.

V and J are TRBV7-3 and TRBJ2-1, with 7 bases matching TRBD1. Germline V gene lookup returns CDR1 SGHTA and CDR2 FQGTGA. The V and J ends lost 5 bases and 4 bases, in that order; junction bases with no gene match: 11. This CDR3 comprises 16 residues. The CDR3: CASSQTGVATYNEQFF. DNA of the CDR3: TGTGCCAGCAGCCAAACAGGGGTAGCTACTTACAATGAGCAGTTCTTC.

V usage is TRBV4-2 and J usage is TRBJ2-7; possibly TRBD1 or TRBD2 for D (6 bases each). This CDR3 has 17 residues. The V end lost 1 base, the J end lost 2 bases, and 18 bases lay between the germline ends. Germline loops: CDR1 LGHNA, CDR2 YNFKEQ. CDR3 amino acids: CASSQAGGPGQTYEQYF. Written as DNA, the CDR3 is TGTGCCAGCAGCCAAGCCGGGGGCCCGGGGCAGACCTACGAGCAGTACTTC.

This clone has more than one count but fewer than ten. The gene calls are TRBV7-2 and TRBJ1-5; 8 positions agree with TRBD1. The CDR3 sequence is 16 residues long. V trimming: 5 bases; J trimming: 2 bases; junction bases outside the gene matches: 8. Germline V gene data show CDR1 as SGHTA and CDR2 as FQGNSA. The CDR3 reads CASSPRPTGGNQPQHF. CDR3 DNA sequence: TGTGCCAGCAGCCCTCGCCCGACAGGGGGCAATCAGCCCCAGCATTTT.

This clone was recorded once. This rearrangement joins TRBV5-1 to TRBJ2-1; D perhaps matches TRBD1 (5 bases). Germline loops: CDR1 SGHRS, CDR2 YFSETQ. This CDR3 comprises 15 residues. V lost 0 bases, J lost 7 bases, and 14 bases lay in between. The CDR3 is CASSLESRARNEQFF. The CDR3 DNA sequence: TGCGCCAGCAGCTTGGAGAGCAGGGCACGGAATGAGCAGTTCTTC.

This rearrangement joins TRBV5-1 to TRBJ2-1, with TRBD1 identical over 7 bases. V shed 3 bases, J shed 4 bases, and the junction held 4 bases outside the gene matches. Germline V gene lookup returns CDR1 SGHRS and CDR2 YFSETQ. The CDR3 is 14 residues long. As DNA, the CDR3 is TGCGCCAGCAGCTCGTTGGACAGGTACAATGAGCAGTTCTTC. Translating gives CASSSLDRYNEQFF.

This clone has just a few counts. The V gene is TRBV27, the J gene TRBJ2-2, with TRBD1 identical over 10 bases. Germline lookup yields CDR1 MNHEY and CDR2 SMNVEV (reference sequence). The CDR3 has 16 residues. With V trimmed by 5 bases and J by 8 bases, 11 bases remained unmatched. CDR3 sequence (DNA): TGTGCCAGCAGTCAACAGACAGGGGGCGGGTTGGGGGAGCTGTTTTTT. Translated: CASSQQTGGGLGELFF.

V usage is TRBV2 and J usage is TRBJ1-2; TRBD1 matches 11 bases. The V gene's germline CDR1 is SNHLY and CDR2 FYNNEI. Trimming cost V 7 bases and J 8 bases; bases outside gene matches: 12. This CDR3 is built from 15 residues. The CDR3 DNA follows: TGTGCCAGCATTTCGGATGGACAGGGGGCCCGAGGCTACACCTTC. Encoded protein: CASISDGQGARGYTF.

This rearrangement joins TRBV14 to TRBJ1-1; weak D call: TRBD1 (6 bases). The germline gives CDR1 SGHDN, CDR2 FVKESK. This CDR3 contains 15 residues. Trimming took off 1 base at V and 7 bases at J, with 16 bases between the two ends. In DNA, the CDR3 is TGTGCCAGCAGCCAAGTACGGCGGGGGCCGGGTGAAGCTTTCTTT. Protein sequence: CASSQVRRGPGEAFF.

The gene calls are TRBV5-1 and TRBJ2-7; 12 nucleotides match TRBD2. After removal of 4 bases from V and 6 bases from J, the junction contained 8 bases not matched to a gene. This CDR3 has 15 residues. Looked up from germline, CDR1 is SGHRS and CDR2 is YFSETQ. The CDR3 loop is CASSPRLAGAVEQYF. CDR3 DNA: TGCGCCAGCAGCCCGAGACTAGCGGGAGCGGTCGAGCAGTACTTC. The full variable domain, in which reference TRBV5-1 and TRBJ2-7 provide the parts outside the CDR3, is KAGVTQTPRYLIKTRGQQVTLSCSPISGHRSVSWYQQTPGQGLQFLFEYFSETQRNKGNFPGRFSGRQFSNSRSEMNVSTLELGDSALYLCASSPRLAGAVEQYFGPGTRLTVT.

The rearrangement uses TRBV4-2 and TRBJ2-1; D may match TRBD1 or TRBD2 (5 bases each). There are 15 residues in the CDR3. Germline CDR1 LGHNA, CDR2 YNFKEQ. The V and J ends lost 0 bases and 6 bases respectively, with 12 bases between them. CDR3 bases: TGTGCCAGCAGCCAAGATGGGGGAGCGCCCAATGAGCAGTTCTTC. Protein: CASSQDGGAPNEQFF.

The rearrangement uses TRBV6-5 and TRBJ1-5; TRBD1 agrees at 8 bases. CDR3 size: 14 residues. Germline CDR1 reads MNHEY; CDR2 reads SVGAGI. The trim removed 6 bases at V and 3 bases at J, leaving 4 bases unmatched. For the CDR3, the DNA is TGTGCCAGCAGCAAACAGGGGGACAATCAGCCCCAGCATTTT. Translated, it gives CASSKQGDNQPQHF.

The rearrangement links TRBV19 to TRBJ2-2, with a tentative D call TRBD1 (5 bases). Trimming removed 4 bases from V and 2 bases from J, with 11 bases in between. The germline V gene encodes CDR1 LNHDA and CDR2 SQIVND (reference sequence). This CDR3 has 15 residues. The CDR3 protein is CASSRQGANTGELFF. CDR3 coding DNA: TGTGCCAGTAGTAGGCAGGGTGCCAACACCGGGGAGCTGTTTTTT. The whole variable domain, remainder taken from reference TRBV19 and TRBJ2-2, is DGGITQSPKYLFRKEGQNVTLSCEQNLNHDAMYWYRQDPGQGLRLIYYSQIVNDFQKGDIAEGYSVSREKKESFPLTVTSAQKNPTAFYLCASSRQGANTGELFFGEGSRLTVL.

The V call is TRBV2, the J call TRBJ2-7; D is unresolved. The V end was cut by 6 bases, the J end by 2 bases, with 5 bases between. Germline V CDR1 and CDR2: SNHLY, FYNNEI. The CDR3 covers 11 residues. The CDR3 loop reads CASRQAYEQYF. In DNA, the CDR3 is TGTGCCAGCAGACAAGCCTACGAGCAGTACTTC.

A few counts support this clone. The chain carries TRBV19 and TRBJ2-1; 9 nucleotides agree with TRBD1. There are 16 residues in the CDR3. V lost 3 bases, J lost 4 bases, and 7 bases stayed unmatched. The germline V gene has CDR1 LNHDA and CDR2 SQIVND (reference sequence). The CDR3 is CASSIHTGGFYNEQFF. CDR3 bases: TGTGCCAGTAGTATCCACACAGGGGGCTTTTACAATGAGCAGTTCTTC. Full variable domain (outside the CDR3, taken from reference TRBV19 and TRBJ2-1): DGGITQSPKYLFRKEGQNVTLSCEQNLNHDAMYWYRQDPGQGLRLIYYSQIVNDFQKGDIAEGYSVSREKKESFPLTVTSAQKNPTAFYLCASSIHTGGFYNEQFFGPGTRLTVL.

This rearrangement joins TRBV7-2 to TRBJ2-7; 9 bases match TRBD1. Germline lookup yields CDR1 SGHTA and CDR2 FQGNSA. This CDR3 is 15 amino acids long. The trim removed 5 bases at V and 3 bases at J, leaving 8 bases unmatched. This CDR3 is CASSPRQGVDYEQYF. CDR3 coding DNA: TGTGCCAGCAGCCCCAGACAGGGGGTAGACTACGAGCAGTACTTC.

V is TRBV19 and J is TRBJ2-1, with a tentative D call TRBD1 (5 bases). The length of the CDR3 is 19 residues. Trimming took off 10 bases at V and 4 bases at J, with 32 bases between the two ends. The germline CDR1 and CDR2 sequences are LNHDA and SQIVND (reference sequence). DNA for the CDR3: TGTGCCACCCAAGAGATTAGGACCGCGTCCGGGCAGGGATACAATGAGCAGTTCTTC. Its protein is CATQEIRTASGQGYNEQFF.

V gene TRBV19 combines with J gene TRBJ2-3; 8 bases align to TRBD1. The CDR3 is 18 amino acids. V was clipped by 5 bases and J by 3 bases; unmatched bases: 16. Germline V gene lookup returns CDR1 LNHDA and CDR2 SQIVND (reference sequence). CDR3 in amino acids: CASSSVNPGGWVTDTQYF. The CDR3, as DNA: TGTGCCAGTAGTTCCGTCAACCCAGGGGGCTGGGTGACAGATACGCAGTATTTT.